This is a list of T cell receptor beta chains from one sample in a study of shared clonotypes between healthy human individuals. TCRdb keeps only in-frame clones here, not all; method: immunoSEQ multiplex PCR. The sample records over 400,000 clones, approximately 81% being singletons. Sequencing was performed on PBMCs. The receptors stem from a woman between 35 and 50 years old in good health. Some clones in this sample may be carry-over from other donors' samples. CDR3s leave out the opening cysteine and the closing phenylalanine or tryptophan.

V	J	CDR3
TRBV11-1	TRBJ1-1	ASSNRDRELGTEAF
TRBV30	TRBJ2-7	AWGLHLCEQY
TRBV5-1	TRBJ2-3	ASRRTGTGADTQY
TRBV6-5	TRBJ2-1	ASSLVLAVYNEQF
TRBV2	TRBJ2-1	ASSADRGGNEQF
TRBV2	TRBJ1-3	ASSERHTIY
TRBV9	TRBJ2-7	ASSVAPGAGPDDEQY
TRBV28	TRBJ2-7	ASVNGWEQY
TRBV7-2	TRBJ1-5	ASSLATTGNQPQH
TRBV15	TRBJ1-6	ATSRDGTRRRYYNSPLH
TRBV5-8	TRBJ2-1	ASSLRLAEYNEQF
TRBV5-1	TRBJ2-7	ASSSQGPGEQY
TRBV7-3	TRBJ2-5	ASSLFAGGGETQY
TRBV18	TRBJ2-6	ASSQSATGANVLT
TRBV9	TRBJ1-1	ASSAYRGRSQKDTEAF
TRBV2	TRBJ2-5	AGDRQETQY
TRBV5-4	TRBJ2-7	ASSKLLAGSYEQY
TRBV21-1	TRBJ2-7	ASSKRGLGEQY
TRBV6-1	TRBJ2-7	ASSQDRYEQY
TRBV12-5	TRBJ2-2	ASGLQGANTGELF
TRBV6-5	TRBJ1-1	ASSSAQNTEAF
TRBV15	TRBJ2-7	ATSRDRASVYEQY
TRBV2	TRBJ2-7	ASGGRALHEQY
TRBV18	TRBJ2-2	ASSREREGLTGELF
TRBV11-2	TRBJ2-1	ASSLFVGVEQF
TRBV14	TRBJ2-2	ASSHVRGRGELF
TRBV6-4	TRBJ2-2	ASSDSPGGHTGELF
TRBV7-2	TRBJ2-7	ASSSGTGSYEQY
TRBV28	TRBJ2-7	ASSLTVAPREQY
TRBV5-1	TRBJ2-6	ASSLSAGANVLT
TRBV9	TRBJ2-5	ASSVSGTETQY
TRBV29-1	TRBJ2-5	SVTGTSVETQY
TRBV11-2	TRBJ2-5	ASSLDPGAGGWTQY
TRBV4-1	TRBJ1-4	ASSKGQYEKLF
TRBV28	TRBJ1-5	ASTLRGLWSNQPQH
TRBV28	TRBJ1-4	ASSKRGLEKLF
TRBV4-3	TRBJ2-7	ASSQDWASGSDEQY
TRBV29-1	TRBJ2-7	SVRIATTYEQY
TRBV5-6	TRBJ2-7	ASSSFLLLDYEQY
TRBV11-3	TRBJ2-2	ASSLGETGELF
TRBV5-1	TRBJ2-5	ASSTRTSVETQY
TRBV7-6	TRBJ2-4	ASSLLGRADMTKNIQY